The rows below give T cell receptor beta chains drawn from one sample of a study of shared clonotypes between healthy human individuals. TCRdb's copy holds only in-frame clones and misses some; the assay was immunoSEQ multiplex PCR. In the table there are fewer than 650,000 clones, roughly four fifths of which are singletons. Sequences were obtained from PBMCs. These receptors all come from a woman in her forties in good health. Some clones in this sample may be carry-over from other donors' samples. CDR3s leave out the opening cysteine and the closing phenylalanine or tryptophan. Each record gives: V gene, J gene, CDR3 protein.

TRBV7-6	TRBJ1-5	ASSLGPRDSNQPQH
TRBV5-6	TRBJ1-6	ASSFGTGYNSPLH
TRBV5-1	TRBJ2-5	ASSQEPNQETQY
TRBV7-3	TRBJ2-3	ASSLTDSTDTQY
TRBV7-8	TRBJ2-1	ASSLARLAGGPPF
TRBV6-6	TRBJ2-3	ASTPIGSDTQY
TRBV18	TRBJ2-7	ASSPPGAYEQY
TRBV2	TRBJ2-5	ASSPSGGVQETQY
TRBV7-2	TRBJ2-1	ASSLYSRVSYNEQF
TRBV7-2	TRBJ2-4	ASSPITGANKNIQY
TRBV18	TRBJ2-2	ASSPRGTGNTGELF
TRBV7-6	TRBJ2-7	ASSSTGSREQY
TRBV28	TRBJ2-3	ASSFGGQGTDTQY
TRBV5-1	TRBJ2-2	ASNPRTATGELF
TRBV4-1	TRBJ1-1	ASSQERTGGYTEAF
TRBV2	TRBJ2-5	ASRDRGWETQY
TRBV5-5	TRBJ2-3	ASSTGSSGDTQY
TRBV30	TRBJ2-5	AWSESETQY
TRBV5-1	TRBJ2-1	ASSTIPLAGMGGEQF
TRBV14	TRBJ2-2	ASSQFVGNPGELF